This TCR beta chain originates from a study of OX40 agonist ivuxolimab in advanced cancers. In the study overall: Ivuxolimab was a fully human IgG2 agonistic monoclonal antibody targeting the costimulatory receptor OX40 (CD134). Intravenous ivuxolimab was administered to patients every 2 weeks at six dose levels: 0.01, 0.1, 0.3, 1.5, 3 and 10 mg/kg. Of the 50 or so patients in dose escalation, some 20 had hepatocellular carcinoma, approximately 15 had melanoma, 9 had renal cell carcinoma and 9 had head and neck cancer. In the dose-escalation cohort, 70% to 90% of patients were male, and the mean age was 60 years with a range of roughly 20 to 80. Patients were allowed to have had prior anti-PD-1, anti-PD-L1 or anti-CTLA-4 therapy, and around 40% of the dose-escalation patients had previously received checkpoint inhibitors. Three dose-escalation patients achieved partial responses, one with hepatocellular carcinoma and two with cutaneous melanoma. The point of sequencing TCRbeta in the periphery was to test whether ivuxolimab changed TCR sequence diversity and drove clonal T-cell expansion. The paper reports the monotherapy dose-escalation portion (N of about 54 patients) of the phase I ivuxolimab trial.

Patients with autoimmune disease history or receiving systemic immunosuppression were excluded from the trial. In every dose cohort, peripheral blood was drawn for TCR sequencing at baseline, cycle 4 day 1, and cycle 7 day 1. The samples were taken from a phase I, first-in-human, multicenter, open-label dose-escalation trial of ivuxolimab. Adults with locally advanced or metastatic melanoma, renal cell, hepatocellular, or head and neck squamous cell carcinoma were enrolled in the trial. CD4+ and CD8+ T cells were sorted separately from peripheral blood before TCR sequencing. Concerning this clone: Its recognized antigen is unknown. The sample holds no much larger clone one base away, and base qualities are not on file.

General findings and caveats noted by the study authors: At doses of 0.1 to 3.0 mg/kg, clonal expansion of both CD4+ and CD8+ blood T cells was observed from baseline to week 6. Low levels of normalized T-cell clonal expansion were also shown by some nonresponding patients. Antigen specificity was not determined for the clonally expanded peripheral T cells. After ivuxolimab, more expanded clones were found on average in CD8+ T cells than in CD4+ T cells. Partial responders in the 0.1-3.0 mg/kg groups had among the lowest normalized peripheral clonal expansion, especially among CD8+ T cells.

Looking up the germline V gene yields CDR1 SNHLY and CDR2 FYNNEI. The cysteine opens and the phenylalanine closes a CDR3 of 13 amino acids. Only the CDR3 region is kept as DNA, spanning 39 bases read in frame from base 1. Genomic DNA was extracted from sorted cells for sequencing of the TCRbeta CDR3 region. The immunoSEQ Assay was used to sequence the TCRbeta CDR3 regions. As stored in TCRdb, this immuneACCESS dataset retains in-frame rearrangements with V and J assigned. A fraction of the clones does not appear; measured against another copy, unresolved V genes explain less than half of the discrepancy, and the remainder lacks a known reason. The sample table shows more than 75,000 clones, and 84% are seen once. The ten largest clones represent roughly 1.1% of the sample.

This TCR was recovered from an adult with an advanced solid tumor such as melanoma, head and neck, liver or kidney cancer. Material: CD4+ or CD8+ T cells sorted from blood, obtained in a trial of the OX40 agonist ivuxolimab. This chain is built from TRBV2 and TRBJ2-5, with 10 junctional bases fitting TRBD1. The DNA end is more similar to TRBJ2-7, so the J call may be wrong. The CDR3 sequence is CASLRTGGYEQYF. The nucleotides read TGTGCCAGCCTACGGACAGGGGGGTACGAGCAGTACTTC.